This entry lists 8 T cell receptor beta chains sequenced from one sample in a study of Ad26.COV2.S vaccination and SARS-CoV-2 variants. Repertoires were generated with immunoSEQ multiplex PCR, while TCRdb's copy carries only in-frame clones and drops some. The data show roughly 700,000 clones, around 92% seen once. Treatment denoted: some 19 received Ad26.COV2.S at low or high dose, single or two shots; about 5 received placebo; per-sample allocation not given. Following the first vaccine or placebo injection, samples were taken on day 63. The sequences come from peripheral blood, collected in a trial of Ad26.COV2.S vaccine versus placebo. The receptors stem from a person between 18 and 59 years old who received the Ad26.COV2.S COVID-19 vaccine or a placebo.

This sequence joins TRBV13 and TRBJ2-7, with a possible D match to TRBD1 (6 bases). The CDR3 is 12 residues long. Trimming pared 4 bases from V and 12 bases from J, leaving 16 bases between. Germline CDR1 and CDR2: PRHDT and FYEKMQ (reference sequence). The CDR3 sequence: CASSSRKAGAYF. The CDR3 bases are TGTGCCAGCAGCTCCAGGAAGGCAGGGGCGTACTTC.

The chain links TRBV24-1 to TRBJ1-5; D gene unclear. This CDR3 contains 14 residues. With 5 bases removed from V and 5 bases from J, the gap between germline ends came to 12 bases. Germline assignment: CDR1 KGHDR and CDR2 SFDVKD. Here the CDR3 reads CATSGPGVDQPQHF. CDR3 DNA sequence: TGTGCCACCAGTGGCCCCGGGGTAGATCAGCCCCAGCATTTT.

This chain connects TRBV18 to TRBJ1-1; D not resolved. The CDR3 totals 15 residues. Trimming cost V 3 bases and J 1 base, with 12 bases left between them. Germline V gene sequence: CDR1 KGHSH, CDR2 LQKENI. In DNA form, the CDR3 reads TGTGCCAGCTCACCGTACCCTGCATCGAACACTGAAGCTTTCTTT. Its protein is CASSPYPASNTEAFF.

The chain joins TRBV7-6 to TRBJ2-7; D remains ambiguous. This CDR3 is 14 amino acids long. V was cut by 5 bases and J by 0 bases, with 11 bases left in between. Germline CDR1 SGHVS, CDR2 FNYEAQ. DNA of the CDR3: TGTGCCAGCAGCACGGGCCCAAGCTCCTACGAGCAGTACTTC. It is translated as CASSTGPSSYEQYF.

V usage is TRBV24-1 and J usage is TRBJ1-2, with 10 bases matching TRBD1. Unmatched junction bases numbered 9, after V lost 11 bases and J lost 4 bases. This CDR3 region has 14 residues. CDR1 KGHDR and CDR2 SFDVKD come from the germline V gene. The DNA for the CDR3 is TGTGCCAGTTGGACAGGGGGGGACCTCTATGGCTACACCTTC. Protein: CASWTGGDLYGYTF.

J is TRBJ2-4 and V is TRBV19; 9 positions match TRBD1. The CDR3 has 17 amino acids. Germline CDR1 LNHDA, CDR2 SQIVND (reference sequence). J lost 2 bases, V lost 4 bases, and 9 bases had no gene match. As DNA, the CDR3 is TGTGCCAGTAGTACGCCCGGGACAGGGAGTTCCAAAAACATTCAGTACTTC. This gives the protein CASSTPGTGSSKNIQYF.

This chain links TRBV2 with TRBJ2-7; 9 nucleotides align to TRBD2. Germline V CDR1 and CDR2: SNHLY, FYNNEI. J was trimmed by 4 bases and V by 3 bases; bases with no gene match: 13. There are 17 residues in the CDR3. CDR3 protein: CASSESEWLAGIYEQYF. Here the CDR3 DNA reads TGTGCCAGCAGTGAGTCTGAGTGGCTAGCGGGGATATACGAGCAGTACTTC.

V usage is TRBV19 and J usage is TRBJ1-5, with D perhaps matching TRBD1 (6 bases). CDR3 length: 17 amino acids. CDR1 and CDR2 (germline): LNHDA, SQIVND (reference sequence). Trimming removed 6 bases at V and 0 bases at J, with 18 bases between. CDR3 bases: TGTGCCAGTAGCCGACTCGGACAGTCATATAGCAATCAGCCCCAGCATTTT. Protein sequence: CASSRLGQSYSNQPQHF.